The next 29 T cell receptor beta chains were all read from a single sample in a study of blood T cell repertoires in COVID-19 (dated by TCRdb to 2018 to 2020). The method was the immunoSEQ multiplex PCR assay. TCRdb provides this immuneACCESS table in a form limited to in-frame rearrangements. Some clones are lacking; in checked studies, under half of them reflect an unresolved V gene, and why the rest are absent is not known. The sample includes approximately 35,000 clones, with about 80% observed a single time. In total, the top ten clones hold around a third of the sample. Sequenced sample: peripheral blood. Receptors were obtained from a man at least 80 years old with acute or convalescent COVID-19.

The rearrangement joins TRBV2 to TRBJ2-7; D gene unclear. Germline loops: CDR1 SNHLY, CDR2 FYNNEI. With 8 bases removed from V and 1 base from J, the gap between germline ends came to 9 bases. CDR3 size: 12 residues. CDR3 coding DNA: TGTGCCAGCTCCCGAGGTTCCTACGAGCAGTACTTC. Translated, it gives CASSRGSYEQYF.

The chain has TRBV24-1 and TRBJ2-5; maybe TRBD2 (6 bases). Trimming shortened V by 9 bases and J by 5 bases, and 12 bases separated the two germline ends. Germline V gene data show CDR1 as KGHDR and CDR2 as SFDVKD. The CDR3 runs to 12 residues. The CDR3 bases are TGTGCCACCGGGGACTCGGGGGAGACCCAGTACTTC. Its translation: CATGDSGETQYF.

The rearrangement links TRBV7-8 to TRBJ2-2; 8 bases are shared with TRBD2. The length of the CDR3 is 19 residues. Germline loops: CDR1 SGHVS, CDR2 FQNEAQ. V dropped 1 base and J dropped 4; count of bases not matched to a gene: 14. Here the CDR3 DNA reads TGTGCCAGCAGCTTAGTTCCAGGGGTGGCGGGAGGAGGCACCGGGGAGCTGTTTTTT. This gives the protein CASSLVPGVAGGGTGELFF.

This sequence joins TRBV4-1 and TRBJ1-4; the match to TRBD1 covers 7 bases. The germline V gene has CDR1 MGHRA and CDR2 YSYEKL. J lost 9 bases, V lost 0 bases, and 13 bases had no gene match. The CDR3 has 17 amino acids. The CDR3 nucleotides are TGCGCCAGCAGCCAAGATCAGGGGGGGACTAGGGAGAAAAAACTGTTTTTT. Translated, it gives CASSQDQGGTREKKLFF.

This clone occurred a few times. The J gene is TRBJ1-6, the V gene TRBV5-6, with 7 bases matching TRBD1. Germline V CDR1 and CDR2: SGHDT, YYEEEE. CDR3 size: 17 residues. V was pared by 4 bases and J by 8 bases, with 15 bases of the junction left unmatched. CDR3 residues: CASSRKPRQGRYSPLHF. The CDR3 nucleotides are TGTGCCAGCAGCAGGAAACCCCGACAGGGTAGATATTCACCCCTCCACTTT.

This chain connects TRBV3-1 (or the pseudogene TRBV3-2) to TRBJ1-1; 7 nucleotides line up with TRBD1. Germline assignment: CDR1 LGHDT and CDR2 YNNKEL (reference sequence). This CDR3 is 15 amino acids long. V gave up 5 bases and J gave up 4 bases; unmatched junction bases: 10. The CDR3 sequence: CASSYQGVGGTEAFF. The CDR3 DNA sequence: TGTGCCAGCAGCTACCAGGGGGTCGGGGGCACTGAAGCTTTCTTT.

The rearrangement links TRBV6-5 to TRBJ2-7; D call uncertain. The CDR3 is 14 residues long. V lost 0 bases to trimming and J lost 1 base, with 7 bases between them. The germline gives CDR1 MNHEY, CDR2 SVGAGI. The CDR3 reads CASSYSPESYEQYF. The CDR3 DNA reads as TGTGCCAGCAGTTACTCGCCCGAGTCCTACGAGCAGTACTTC.

This clone was seen just once. The chain is built from TRBV5-4 and TRBJ2-2, with 9 bases fitting TRBD1. CDR1 and CDR2 from the germline V gene are SGHNT and YYREEE (reference sequence). CDR3 length: 16 amino acids. The junction had 4 bases not matched to a gene; V was cut back by 3 bases and J by 1 base. The CDR3 sequence is CASSSGTGQNTGELFF. Written as DNA, the CDR3 is TGTGCCAGCAGCTCCGGGACAGGGCAGAACACCGGGGAGCTGTTTTTT.

The rearrangement links TRBV4-1 to TRBJ2-1; tentatively, D is TRBD1 (5 bases). The CDR3 is made up of 16 amino acids. CDR1 is MGHRA, CDR2 YSYEKL, per germline. Trimming shortened V by 4 bases and J by 6 bases, and 19 bases separated the two germline ends. The CDR3: CASSPSRAGIPNEQFF. In nucleotides, the CDR3 is TGCGCCAGCAGCCCCTCCCGAGCAGGGATTCCCAATGAGCAGTTCTTC.

This clone was observed a handful of times. The rearrangement uses TRBV29-1 and TRBJ2-7, with D tentatively TRBD1 (5 bases). CDR1 SQVTM and CDR2 ANQGSEA come from the germline V gene. Trimming cost V 2 bases and J 3 bases, with 17 bases left between them. The CDR3 has 15 residues. CDR3 protein: CSVETEIDSIYEQYF. CDR3 nucleotides: TGCAGCGTTGAAACCGAAATCGACAGTATCTACGAGCAGTACTTC.

The rearrangement joins TRBV30 to TRBJ1-2; D uncertain. Trimming took 0 bases from V and 0 from J, leaving 11 bases between them. Germline CDR1 and CDR2: GTSNPN and SVGIG (reference sequence). The CDR3 totals 15 residues. CDR3 loop: CAWSVSGGANYGYTF. The CDR3 coding sequence is TGTGCCTGGAGTGTATCGGGAGGAGCTAACTATGGCTACACCTTC.

The chain recombines TRBV19 with TRBJ2-5; 7 bases match TRBD2. The CDR3 runs to 17 residues. The junction had 17 bases not matched to a gene; V was cut back by 5 bases and J by 5 bases. Per germline, CDR1 LNHDA and CDR2 SQIVND (reference sequence). The CDR3 DNA follows: TGTGCCAGTAGTCCAGTGGCGGGAGTGAGAGAGAGGGAGACCCAGTACTTC. This codes for CASSPVAGVRERETQYF.

The V call is TRBV6-2 or TRBV6-3, the J call TRBJ1-1, with 7 positions matching TRBD1. The V gene's germline CDR1 is MNHEY and CDR2 SVGEGT. V lost 7 bases and J lost 4; bases outside the gene matches: 6. This CDR3 contains 13 residues. The CDR3 bases are TGTGCCAGCACCCCGGACAGGTCCACTGAAGCTTTCTTT. As protein: CASTPDRSTEAFF.

At least ten counts were recorded for this clone. The chain recombines TRBV2 with TRBJ2-7; 7 positions match TRBD2. Germline CDR1 and CDR2: SNHLY and FYNNEI. Trimming at V came to 2 bases and at J to 6 bases, leaving 7 bases not matched to a gene. The CDR3 is made up of 14 amino acids. In nucleotides, the CDR3 is TGTGCCAGCAGTGAATTCGTTGGGGGGGGCGAGCAGTACTTC. It codes for CASSEFVGGGEQYF.

This chain joins TRBV5-5 and TRBJ1-5; TRBD1 is a possible D gene (6 bases). Germline V gene data show CDR1 as SGHKS and CDR2 as YYEKEE (reference sequence). Trimming took off 0 bases at V and 1 base at J, with 8 bases between the two ends. This CDR3 comprises 15 residues. The CDR3 spells CASSLDRVSNQPQHF. The CDR3 DNA reads as TGTGCCAGCAGCTTGGACAGGGTGAGCAATCAGCCCCAGCATTTT.

The chain couples TRBV30 to TRBJ2-2; D unclear. Germline V gives CDR1 GTSNPN, CDR2 SVGIG (reference sequence). This CDR3 has 12 amino acids. V gave up 2 bases and J gave up 2 bases, with 3 bases separating them. The CDR3 DNA follows: TGTGCCTGGAGTCGTAACACCGGGGAGCTGTTTTTT. This gives the protein CAWSRNTGELFF.

This sequence joins TRBV2 and TRBJ2-5; 8 bases line up with TRBD1. This CDR3 is 13 amino acids long. The V gene end was trimmed by 8 bases and the J gene end by 4 bases; junction bases not matched to a gene: 6. In germline, CDR1 is SNHLY, CDR2 FYNNEI. CDR3 bases: TGTGCCAGCGATTGGACAGGGACAGAGACCCAGTACTTC. Translation gives CASDWTGTETQYF.

The chain recombines TRBV9 with TRBJ2-5; 8 bases match TRBD1. CDR3 length: 18 residues. Germline V lookup: CDR1 SGDLS, CDR2 YYNGEE. V was pared by 3 bases and J by 5 bases, with 18 bases of the junction left unmatched. The CDR3 loop reads CASSERTGSARSTETQYF. As DNA, the CDR3 is TGTGCCAGCAGCGAAAGGACAGGGAGCGCGCGTTCCACCGAGACCCAGTACTTC.

CDR3 amino acids: CASSPSGGLAENEQFF. CDR3 sequence (DNA): TGTGCCAGCAGTCCTAGCGGCGGACTAGCGGAAAATGAGCAGTTCTTC. The chain uses TRBV7-3 and TRBJ2-1; 10 bases match TRBD2. In germline, CDR1 is SGHTA, CDR2 FQGTGA. Germline trimming cut 6 bases from V and 7 bases from J; bases unmatched to any gene: 12. The CDR3 totals 16 residues.

This chain uses TRBV7-9 with TRBJ2-1; no definite D call. Germline CDR1 reads SEHNR; CDR2 reads FQNEAQ (reference sequence). V was shortened by 2 bases and J by 5 bases, with 13 bases between the two germline ends. The CDR3 extends over 15 amino acids. In nucleotides, the CDR3 is TGTGCCAGCAGCTTATTGCCGTCCAGGAACAATGAGCAGTTCTTC. As protein: CASSLLPSRNNEQFF. Variable domain in full (rest from reference TRBV7-9 and TRBJ2-1): DTGVSQNPRHKITKRGQNVTFRCDPISEHNRLYWYRQTLGQGPEFLTYFQNEAQLEKSRLLSDRFSAERPKGSFSTLEIQRTEQGDSAMYLCASSLLPSRNNEQFFGPGTRLTVL.

This clone has a single count. V usage is TRBV24-1 and J usage is TRBJ2-2, with 9 bases lining up with TRBD2. CDR1 and CDR2 (germline): KGHDR, SFDVKD. Trimming cost V 3 bases and J 3 bases; bases outside gene matches: 10. The CDR3 has 18 amino acids. CDR3 amino acids: CATSDPSGREGYTGELFF. The CDR3 DNA is TGTGCCACCAGTGATCCAAGTGGGCGGGAGGGCTACACCGGGGAGCTGTTTTTT.

This clone showed up just a few times. The chain uses TRBV5-4 and TRBJ2-7; tentatively, D is TRBD1 (5 bases). Germline lookup yields CDR1 SGHNT and CDR2 YYREEE (reference sequence). The CDR3 is 14 amino acids. V shed 2 bases and J shed 2 bases, with 11 bases lying between them. CDR3 residues: CASSFGAETYEQYF. The CDR3 DNA is TGTGCCAGCAGCTTTGGGGCGGAAACCTACGAGCAGTACTTC. Based on the CDR3 plus reference TRBV5-4 and TRBJ2-7, the full variable domain is ETGVTQSPTHLIKTRGQQVTLRCSSQSGHNTVSWYQQALGQGPQFIFQYYREEENGRGNFPPRFSGLQFPNYSSELNVNALELDDSALYLCASSFGAETYEQYFGPGTRLTVT.

This clone counts as medium-sized (0.01 to 0.1%). Different DNA sequences within this sample yield the same CDR3. As DNA, the CDR3 is TGTGCCAGCAGCTCAGTCTACGAGCAGTACTTC. Protein: CASSSVYEQYF. J is TRBJ2-7 and V is TRBV7-9; no reliable D call. CDR1 and CDR2 (germline): SEHNR, FQNEAQ (reference sequence). The germline V and J ends were trimmed by 4 bases and 3 bases, with 4 bases remaining between them. CDR3 length: 11 amino acids.

The chain links TRBV9 to TRBJ2-1, with TRBD1 identical over 7 bases. Germline CDR1 is SGDLS and CDR2 is YYNGEE. The CDR3 runs 19 residues. V was pared by 3 bases and J by 0 bases, with 15 bases of the junction left unmatched. The CDR3 sequence: CASSGSFKGAESSYNEQFF. The CDR3 DNA reads as TGTGCCAGCAGCGGAAGTTTTAAGGGGGCAGAGAGCTCCTACAATGAGCAGTTCTTC.

The rearrangement joins TRBV7-8 to TRBJ1-6; TRBD1 agrees at 10 bases. The germline V gene has CDR1 SGHVS and CDR2 FQNEAQ. V trimming: 5 bases; J trimming: 0 bases; junction bases outside the gene matches: 10. The CDR3 totals 19 residues. CDR3 residues: CASSAGTGARSSYNSPLHF. CDR3 DNA sequence: TGTGCCAGCAGCGCCGGGACAGGGGCCCGAAGCTCCTATAATTCACCCCTCCACTTT. The whole variable domain, filled in from reference TRBV7-8 and TRBJ1-6, reads GAGVSQSPRYKVAKRGQDVALRCDPISGHVSLFWYQQALGQGPEFLTYFQNEAQLDKSGLPSDRFFAERPEGSVSTLKIQRTQQEDSAVYLCASSAGTGARSSYNSPLHFGNGTRLTVT.

This clone was counted once. The chain links TRBV30 to TRBJ2-3; tentative D call: TRBD2 (5 bases). The germline V gene encodes CDR1 GTSNPN and CDR2 SVGIG (reference sequence). This CDR3 spans 14 amino acids. Trimming took 7 bases from V and 0 from J, leaving 14 bases between them. DNA for the CDR3: TGTGCCTCGAATACGAGGGTTAGCACAGATACGCAGTATTTT. Its protein is CASNTRVSTDTQYF. The complete variable domain, with remaining parts taken from reference TRBV30 and TRBJ2-3, reads SQTIHQWPATLVQPVGSPLSLECTVEGTSNPNLYWYRQAAGRGLQLLFYSVGIGQISSEVPQNLSASRPQDRQFILSSKKLLLSDSGFYLCASNTRVSTDTQYFGPGTRLTVL.

The CDR3 coding sequence is TGCAGTGCTGCCCCAGGGGTCCGTCACACCTTC. Its translation: CSAAPGVRHTF. The chain joins TRBV20-1 to TRBJ1-2; tentatively, D is TRBD1 (6 bases). Germline V gene lookup returns CDR1 DFQATT and CDR2 SNEGSKA (reference sequence). CDR3 length: 11 residues. V lost 5 bases to trimming and J lost 12 bases, with 16 bases between them.

The rearrangement joins TRBV10-2 to TRBJ1-6; the D is unclear. V shed 7 bases and J shed 6 bases, with 10 bases lying between them. Germline V gene lookup returns CDR1 WSHSY and CDR2 SAAADI. The CDR3 sequence is 13 residues long. The CDR3 nucleotides are TGCGCCAGCACCCTAGAGGGTAATTCACCCCTCCACTTT. Protein: CASTLEGNSPLHF.

J is TRBJ2-7 and V is TRBV7-3; 7 bases agree with TRBD1. Germline V CDR1 and CDR2: SGHTA, FQGTGA. The CDR3 covers 15 residues. V dropped 4 bases and J dropped 5; count of bases not matched to a gene: 11. CDR3 in DNA: TGTGCCAGCAGCTCAACACCAGGGGGTCCTGACGAGCAGTACTTC. Protein: CASSSTPGGPDEQYF.